Below, 24 T cell receptor beta chains from the same sample are listed, as sequenced in a study of blood T cells in healthy people across ages. Primed by a sample-barcoded 5' primer and a J-beta primer mix, a second PCR proceeded for about 7 to 11 cycles. In TCRdb, the 5' RACE reads were re-called with MiXCR into one record per CDR3 protein. The sample includes 750,000 to 950,000 distinct CDR3 sequences, about 53% of them seen just once. The sample comprised blood. Receptors were obtained from a man older than 75 in good health.

The chain has TRBV24-1 and TRBJ1-5; 7 nucleotides line up with TRBD1. V shed 3 bases, J shed 0 bases, and the junction held 13 bases outside the gene matches. The CDR3 sequence is 19 residues long. Germline CDR1 KGHDR, CDR2 SFDVKD. CDR3 loop: CATSDRAGDSDYSNQPQHF. The DNA for the CDR3 is TGTGCCACCAGTGATAGAGCAGGGGACAGCGATTATAGCAATCAGCCCCAGCATTTT.

The table lists this clonotype with a count of one. The V and J genes are TRBV30 and TRBJ1-2; 8 bases align to TRBD1. The germline V gene has CDR1 GTSNPN and CDR2 SVGIG (reference sequence). Trimming cost V 8 bases and J 6 bases; bases outside gene matches: 5. The CDR3 is made up of 11 amino acids. The CDR3 reads CARGQGNGYTF. CDR3 DNA sequence: TGTGCCCGCGGACAGGGTAATGGCTACACCTTC.

The chain recombines TRBV20-1 with TRBJ2-2, with 11 nucleotides matching TRBD1. The CDR3 sequence is 14 residues long. CDR1 DFQATT and CDR2 SNEGSKA come from the germline V gene (reference sequence). Unmatched junction bases numbered 3, after V lost 6 bases and J lost 3 bases. DNA for the CDR3: TGCAGTGCCCCGGGACAGGGGGACACCGGGGAGCTGTTTTTT. Amino acids: CSAPGQGDTGELFF.

The chain joins TRBV12-3 or TRBV12-4 to TRBJ1-2, with 7 bases identical to TRBD1. The ends lost 5 bases at V and 3 bases at J; junction bases unmatched: 9. This CDR3 spans 15 amino acids. In nucleotides, the CDR3 is TGTGCCAGCAGTATAGGCGGCAGGGGGGACTATGGCTACACCTTC. This translates into CASSIGGRGDYGYTF.

This clonotype was counted between two and nine times. The chain joins TRBV7-2 to TRBJ1-2, with D perhaps matching TRBD1 (6 bases). V was cut by 1 base and J by 4 bases, with 16 bases left in between. This CDR3 spans 16 amino acids. In germline, CDR1 is SGHTA, CDR2 FQGNSA. For the CDR3, the DNA is TGTGCCAGCAGCTTAGTCGGCGGGGGCGATGGCTATGGCTACACCTTC. It is translated as CASSLVGGGDGYGYTF.

The chain is built from TRBV11-2 and TRBJ2-7; 7 bases map to TRBD1. Losses at the gene ends were 7 bases for V and 2 bases for J; bases not matched to a gene: 5. Germline loops: CDR1 SGHAT, CDR2 FQNNGV. This CDR3 has 13 amino acids. This CDR3 is CASNKDRAYEQYF. CDR3 coding DNA: TGTGCCAGCAACAAAGACAGGGCCTACGAGCAGTACTTC.

J is TRBJ2-5 and V is TRBV7-3; the match to TRBD1 covers 7 bases. Germline V lookup: CDR1 SGHTA, CDR2 FQGTGA. CDR3 length: 13 residues. After removal of 5 bases from V and 13 bases from J, the junction contained 13 bases not matched to a gene. Here the CDR3 DNA reads TGTGCCAGCAGCCCACGGGACAGCCGCGATTTGTACTTC. Its protein product is CASSPRDSRDLYF.

The chain couples TRBV20-1 to TRBJ2-7; tentatively, D is TRBD2 (5 bases). CDR1 is DFQATT and CDR2 is SNEGSKA in the germline V gene (reference sequence). V was clipped by 3 bases and J by 3 bases, with 15 bases between them. The CDR3 spans 14 residues. DNA for the CDR3: TGCAGTGCTAGTTGGGAGTCTGGGCTCTACGAGCAGTACTTC. Residues: CSASWESGLYEQYF.

The chain carries TRBV9 and TRBJ1-2; a weak D match, TRBD1 (5 bases). The CDR3 is 13 residues long. Trimming stripped 3 bases from V and 5 bases from J, with 11 bases between. Germline lookup yields CDR1 SGDLS and CDR2 YYNGEE. Here the CDR3 reads CASSATSGYGYTF. In DNA, the CDR3 is TGTGCCAGCAGCGCAACCTCAGGGTATGGCTACACCTTC.

V is TRBV2 and J is TRBJ1-5; TRBD1 matches at 7 bases. The CDR3 spans 14 residues. Germline V lookup: CDR1 SNHLY, CDR2 FYNNEI. Germline trimming cut 6 bases from V and 0 bases from J; bases unmatched to any gene: 2. In DNA, the CDR3 is TGTGCCAGCAGACGGGACAGTAGCAATCAGCCCCAGCATTTT. Protein product: CASRRDSSNQPQHF.

This clonotype showed up just a few times. V gene TRBV7-2 combines with J gene TRBJ2-7, with a possible D match to TRBD2 (6 bases). Germline V CDR1 and CDR2: SGHTA, FQGNSA. This CDR3 region has 14 residues. V dropped 7 bases and J dropped 0 bases, with 13 bases sitting between them. The CDR3 reads CASTLGLASYEQYF. In DNA form, the CDR3 reads TGTGCCAGCACCCTGGGACTCGCCTCCTACGAGCAGTACTTC.

This clonotype was observed a single time. The chain has TRBV28 and TRBJ2-3; 10 bases align to TRBD2. CDR1 is MDHEN, CDR2 SYDVKM, per germline. Germline trimming cut 2 bases from V and 0 bases from J; bases unmatched to any gene: 20. The CDR3 is 22 amino acids. CDR3 in DNA: TGTGCCAGCAGTTTACCCCTTTCTGGGCTAGCGGGGGACCGTCCAAGCACAGATACGCAGTATTTT. It is translated as CASSLPLSGLAGDRPSTDTQYF.

This clonotype was seen only a few times. V gene TRBV3-1 combines with J gene TRBJ2-7; the D call may be TRBD1 or TRBD2 (5 bases each). The CDR3 length is 13 residues. CDR1 and CDR2 from the germline V gene are LGHDT and YNNKEL (reference sequence). The V gene lost 0 bases and the J gene lost 6 bases, with 9 bases spanning the gap. Here the CDR3 DNA reads TGTGCCAGCAGCCAAGATGGGACCACCGAGCAGTACTTC. Amino acid sequence: CASSQDGTTEQYF.

In this sample, this clonotype turned up a few times. V and J are TRBV29-1 and TRBJ2-2; 7 positions agree with TRBD1. V dropped 4 bases and J dropped 2; count of bases not matched to a gene: 4. The CDR3 is 14 residues long. Germline V gene data show CDR1 as SQVTM and CDR2 as ANQGSEA. Here the CDR3 reads CSVVGDRNTGELFF. The CDR3, as DNA: TGCAGCGTTGTGGGGGACAGAAACACCGGGGAGCTGTTTTTT.

This clonotype was seen many times. This sequence joins TRBV5-6 and TRBJ2-6; D gene ambiguous. The germline V gene encodes CDR1 SGHDT and CDR2 YYEEEE. Trimming took 2 bases from V and 2 from J, leaving 8 bases between them. The CDR3 extends over 15 amino acids. The CDR3 loop is CASSFRQPGANVLTF. CDR3 nucleotide sequence: TGTGCCAGCAGCTTCCGCCAACCTGGGGCCAACGTCCTGACTTTC.

The V and J genes are TRBV13 and TRBJ2-1, with a tentative D call TRBD2 (5 bases). This CDR3 is built from 17 residues. V was pared by 5 bases and J by 0 bases, with 17 bases between. The V gene's germline CDR1 is PRHDT and CDR2 FYEKMQ (reference sequence). The CDR3 loop reads CASSPNPPGSSYNEQFF. The CDR3 coding sequence is TGTGCCAGCAGCCCTAATCCCCCTGGGAGCTCCTACAATGAGCAGTTCTTC.

The chain is built from TRBV5-6 and TRBJ2-1; 8 bases line up with TRBD1. The germline V gene encodes CDR1 SGHDT and CDR2 YYEEEE. J lost 8 bases, V lost 2 bases, and 3 bases had no gene match. The CDR3 is made up of 13 amino acids. The CDR3 sequence: CASSFGQGDEQFF. CDR3 bases: TGTGCCAGCAGCTTTGGACAGGGCGATGAGCAGTTCTTC.

This clonotype was counted once. The rearrangement links TRBV6-5 to TRBJ2-4; D gene unclear. The CDR3 is 15 amino acids. Trimming cost V 0 bases and J 0 bases, with 6 bases left between them. The germline V gene has CDR1 MNHEY and CDR2 SVGAGI. The CDR3 DNA is TGTGCCAGCAGTTACTCTTGGCTAGCCAAAAACATTCAGTACTTC. This sequence encodes CASSYSWLAKNIQYF.

This rearrangement joins TRBV2 to TRBJ2-5; no definite D call. The CDR3 is 14 residues long. Trimming shortened V by 2 bases and J by 4 bases, and 11 bases separated the two germline ends. CDR1 SNHLY and CDR2 FYNNEI come from the germline V gene. The CDR3 nucleotides are TGTGCCAGCAGTGAAAGGCTAGTAGGAGAGACCCAGTACTTC. This sequence encodes CASSERLVGETQYF.

Notes on this clonotype: Its ends do not fully match the called genes, so a read error is possible. The chain employs TRBV27 and TRBJ2-1; TRBD1 matches 7 bases. Germline loops: CDR1 MNHEY, CDR2 SMNVEV (reference sequence). The CDR3 consists of 15 residues. This CDR3 reads CTSSLWTGPYNEQFF. The CDR3 DNA reads TGTACCAGCAGTCTTTGGACAGGTCCCTACAATGAGCAGTTCTTC.

The chain recombines TRBV29-1 with TRBJ1-4; no reliable D call. V lost 1 base, J lost 11 bases, and 8 bases lay in between. The CDR3 consists of 11 residues. Germline CDR1 and CDR2: SQVTM and ANQGSEA. The CDR3 bases are TGCAGCGTTGAAGGCGAGCGGAAACTGTTTTTT. Translating gives CSVEGERKLFF.

The CDR3: CASSRDTMDEQFF. The CDR3, as DNA: TGTGCCAGCAGCCGTGACACAATGGATGAGCAGTTCTTC. The chain is built from TRBV7-3 and TRBJ2-1; D gene uncertain. Trimming took off 5 bases at V and 8 bases at J, with 13 bases between the two ends. This CDR3 has 13 residues. Germline CDR1 and CDR2: SGHTA and FQGTGA.

The J gene is TRBJ1-2, the V gene TRBV7-6, with 8 bases matching TRBD1. The length of the CDR3 is 15 residues. Unmatched junction bases numbered 13, after V lost 5 bases and J lost 8 bases. CDR1 and CDR2 (germline): SGHVS, FNYEAQ. This chain's CDR3 is CASSPSSQGAGGYTF. CDR3 nucleotide sequence: TGTGCCAGCAGCCCCTCCTCGCAGGGGGCGGGCGGCTACACCTTC.

This clonotype was picked up a small number of times. The chain links TRBV5-1 to TRBJ1-2; D might be TRBD1 (5 bases). Germline V gene sequence: CDR1 SGHRS, CDR2 YFSETQ. Trimming cost V 0 bases and J 4 bases, with 10 bases left between them. The CDR3 length is 14 residues. The CDR3 DNA follows: TGCGCCAGCAGCTTGGAGGGGATGAGCTATGGCTACACCTTC. Translated, it gives CASSLEGMSYGYTF. Full variable domain (remainder filled in from reference TRBV5-1 and TRBJ1-2): KAGVTQTPRYLIKTRGQQVTLSCSPISGHRSVSWYQQTPGQGLQFLFEYFSETQRNKGNFPGRFSGRQFSNSRSEMNVSTLELGDSALYLCASSLEGMSYGYTFGSGTRLTVV.